The 23 T cell receptor beta chains given below trace back to one sample, sequenced in a study of shared clonotypes between healthy human individuals. Data came from immunoSEQ multiplex PCR; TCRdb stores just in-frame clones and leaves some out. The repertoire holds approximately 470,000 clones, roughly 80% seen once, with 9.5% to 15% in the top ten. Sequencing was done on a sample of PBMCs. These receptors were taken from a woman aged 40 to 50 in good health. Some clones in this sample may be carry-over from other donors' samples.

This rearrangement joins TRBV6-6 to TRBJ2-2; 11 nucleotides align to TRBD1. Trimming at V came to 6 bases and at J to 4 bases, leaving 7 bases not matched to a gene. Germline V gene lookup returns CDR1 MNHNY and CDR2 SVGAGI (reference sequence). The length of the CDR3 is 16 residues. The CDR3 region has the DNA TGTGCCAGCAGCTCCGGGACAGGGGGTAGCACCGGGGAGCTGTTTTTT. It is translated as CASSSGTGGSTGELFF.

The rearrangement links TRBV28 to TRBJ2-3, with 11 bases identical to TRBD2. Germline V gene sequence: CDR1 MDHEN, CDR2 SYDVKM. This CDR3 region has 16 residues. V lost 4 bases and J lost 5; bases outside the gene matches: 8. CDR3 DNA sequence: TGTGCCAGCAGTTCCCCGGGACTAGCGGTTCGAGATACGCAGTATTTT. Protein sequence: CASSSPGLAVRDTQYF.

To note about this clone: Only one base separates this from a far larger clonotype, so it likely reflects a read error. The rearrangement uses TRBV9 and TRBJ2-5; TRBD2 matches 10 bases. The tail of the sequence fits TRBJ2-7 better, so the J call may be wrong. There are 17 residues in the CDR3. Germline-derived CDR1 and CDR2 are SGDLS and YYNGEE. The CDR3 here is CASSVGASGSSSYEQYF. The CDR3 region has the DNA TGTGCCAGCAGCGTAGGGGCTAGCGGGAGTAGCTCCTACGAGCAGTACTTC.

This clone has more than one count but fewer than ten. The gene calls are TRBV28 and TRBJ1-5, with a tentative D call TRBD1 (6 bases). The V end lost 2 bases, the J end lost 1 base, and 24 bases lay between the germline ends. Germline V gene data show CDR1 as MDHEN and CDR2 as SYDVKM. CDR3 length: 20 amino acids. The CDR3 nucleotides are TGTGCCAGCAGTTTAGGGCCACAGGGCCCCCTTAGGGGGAGCAATCAGCCCCAGCATTTT. Its translation: CASSLGPQGPLRGSNQPQHF.

The chain combines TRBV10-3 with TRBJ2-3; D is possibly TRBD2 (5 bases). The CDR3 is 13 amino acids. V lost 4 bases and J 4 bases, leaving 9 bases between the germline ends. CDR1 and CDR2 from the germline V gene are ENHRY and SYGVKD. The CDR3 sequence: CAISVGESDTQYF. The CDR3 nucleotides read TGTGCCATCAGTGTGGGAGAGTCAGATACGCAGTATTTT.

The gene calls are TRBV7-3 and TRBJ2-5; D gene ambiguous. This CDR3 has 13 amino acids. CDR1 is SGHTA, CDR2 FQGTGA, per germline. Trimming left V 2 bases short and J 5 bases short, with 9 bases between. The chain's CDR3 is CASSLGVGETQYF. As DNA, the CDR3 is TGTGCCAGCAGCTTAGGAGTGGGTGAGACCCAGTACTTC.

This clone was observed at least ten times. This same CDR3 is encoded by further DNA sequences in the sample. Here the CDR3 reads CASSFGTGAYEQYF. CDR3 sequence (DNA): TGTGCCAGCAGTTTCGGGACAGGGGCCTACGAGCAGTACTTC. This rearrangement joins TRBV28 to TRBJ2-7; 10 bases map to TRBD1. Unmatched junction bases numbered 1, after V lost 3 bases and J lost 2 bases. The CDR3 extends over 14 amino acids. Germline CDR1 reads MDHEN; CDR2 reads SYDVKM.

This clone was observed many times. This sample includes further DNA sequences coding for the same CDR3. V usage is TRBV19 and J usage is TRBJ2-2; 13 bases line up with TRBD2. The CDR3 length is 17 residues. CDR1 and CDR2 (germline): LNHDA, SQIVND (reference sequence). Losses at the gene ends were 3 bases for V and 5 bases for J; bases not matched to a gene: 6. The CDR3 DNA reads TGTGCCAGTAGTATTCATAGGGGACTAGCGGGAACCGGGGAGCTGTTTTTT. Translation gives CASSIHRGLAGTGELFF. The whole variable domain, filled in from reference TRBV19 and TRBJ2-2, reads DGGITQSPKYLFRKEGQNVTLSCEQNLNHDAMYWYRQDPGQGLRLIYYSQIVNDFQKGDIAEGYSVSREKKESFPLTVTSAQKNPTAFYLCASSIHRGLAGTGELFFGEGSRLTVL.

This chain joins TRBV2 and TRBJ2-3; D call uncertain. With 5 bases removed from V and 6 bases from J, the gap between germline ends came to 12 bases. Germline CDR1 reads SNHLY; CDR2 reads FYNNEI. This CDR3 comprises 13 residues. CDR3 coding DNA: TGTGCCAGCAGTCGCGATGCGATGGATACGCAGTATTTT. It specifies CASSRDAMDTQYF.

To note about this clone: A far larger clone is one base from this, pointing to a likely read error. Other DNA sequences in the same sample also yield this CDR3. The chain couples TRBV5-1 to TRBJ1-1, with D tentatively TRBD1 (5 bases). Germline V gene data show CDR1 as SGHRS and CDR2 as YFSETQ. V was clipped by 1 base and J by 4 bases, with 8 bases between them. The length of the CDR3 is 13 residues. CDR3 DNA: TGCGCCAGCAGCTTGCGGGGGGGCACTGAAGCTTTCTTT. Its protein product is CASSLRGGTEAFF.

The chain combines TRBV9 with TRBJ1-4; D is possibly TRBD1 (5 bases). This CDR3 region has 14 residues. Trimming took off 0 bases at V and 8 bases at J, with 11 bases between the two ends. CDR1 and CDR2 (germline): SGDLS, YYNGEE. The CDR3: CASSVDRGKEKLFF. The CDR3 DNA reads as TGTGCCAGCAGCGTAGACCGGGGGAAGGAAAAACTGTTTTTT.

With respect to this clone: A far larger clone is only one base removed, so a read error is likely. Other DNA sequences from this sample encode an identical CDR3 as well. The rearrangement links TRBV5-1 to TRBJ1-2; 7 bases agree with TRBD1. Germline V CDR1 and CDR2: SGHRS, YFSETQ. The CDR3 extends over 14 amino acids. CDR3 in DNA: TGCGCTAGCAGCTTGGACGGGACAGTATATGGCTACACCTTC. It codes for CASSLDGTVYGYTF.

This chain connects TRBV7-8 to TRBJ2-7; possibly TRBD2 for D (6 bases). Trimming pared 2 bases from V and 4 bases from J, leaving 12 bases between. Per the germline V gene, CDR1 is SGHVS and CDR2 is FQNEAQ. The CDR3 consists of 14 residues. CDR3 nucleotide sequence: TGTGCCAGCAGCTTAATGGAGGGAGTGTACGAGCAGTACTTC. Its protein is CASSLMEGVYEQYF.

This chain uses TRBV6-1 with TRBJ2-7; TRBD2 aligns across 7 bases. The germline gives CDR1 MNHNS, CDR2 SASEGT. The CDR3 totals 14 residues. V lost 2 bases and J lost 6; bases outside the gene matches: 7. The CDR3 region is CASSELGLRGEQYF. The CDR3 coding sequence is TGTGCCAGCAGTGAACTGGGACTAAGGGGCGAGCAGTACTTC.

There are a few counts of this clone. The rearrangement links TRBV2 to TRBJ2-2; D is unresolved. With 3 bases removed from V and 10 bases from J, the gap between germline ends came to 21 bases. From germline, CDR1 is SNHLY and CDR2 FYNNEI. This CDR3 has 16 amino acids. CDR3 amino acids: CASSDNPPRAGAELFF. DNA of the CDR3: TGTGCCAGCAGTGACAACCCACCCCGCGCCGGCGCGGAGCTGTTTTTT.

This clone is deemed medium-sized. Different DNA sequences within this sample yield the same CDR3. The chain joins TRBV5-1 to TRBJ1-1, with D unclear. The V gene's germline CDR1 is SGHRS and CDR2 YFSETQ. V lost 5 bases and J 6 bases, leaving 8 bases between the germline ends. This CDR3 region has 11 residues. The CDR3 sequence: CASRDYSEAFF. Written as DNA, the CDR3 is TGCGCCAGCAGGGATTATTCTGAAGCTTTCTTT.

This chain connects TRBV7-8 to TRBJ1-1; 8 bases map to TRBD1. The CDR3 has 14 residues. CDR1 SGHVS and CDR2 FQNEAQ come from the germline V gene. Trimming cost V 1 base and J 6 bases; bases outside gene matches: 4. The CDR3 is CASSLGGQGAEAFF. The CDR3 nucleotides are TGTGCCAGCAGCTTAGGAGGACAGGGCGCTGAAGCTTTCTTT. Full variable domain (remainder filled in from reference TRBV7-8 and TRBJ1-1): GAGVSQSPRYKVAKRGQDVALRCDPISGHVSLFWYQQALGQGPEFLTYFQNEAQLDKSGLPSDRFFAERPEGSVSTLKIQRTQQEDSAVYLCASSLGGQGAEAFFGQGTRLTVV.

This chain joins TRBV27 and TRBJ1-5, with 7 bases lining up with TRBD1. V shed 7 bases, J shed 1 base, and the junction held 7 bases outside the gene matches. Germline CDR1 is MNHEY and CDR2 is SMNVEV (reference sequence). This CDR3 is 15 amino acids long. CDR3 loop: CASTRTGLSNQPQHF. The CDR3, as DNA: TGTGCCAGCACTAGGACAGGACTCAGCAATCAGCCCCAGCATTTT.

This clone was seen a handful of times. V and J are TRBV9 and TRBJ1-2, with D maybe TRBD1 (5 bases). The CDR3 sequence is 16 residues long. The V gene's germline CDR1 is SGDLS and CDR2 YYNGEE. The V gene lost 2 bases and the J gene lost 5 bases, with 19 bases spanning the gap. The CDR3 nucleotides read TGTGCCAGCAGCGTCACCCCCACAAGGGACGATTATGGCTACACCTTC. Protein: CASSVTPTRDDYGYTF.

The genes are TRBV15 and TRBJ2-3; 9 nucleotides match TRBD2. Germline V CDR1 and CDR2: LNHNV, YYDKDF (reference sequence). V lost 1 base to trimming and J lost 1 base; unmatched junction nucleotides: 0. The CDR3 is made up of 15 amino acids. In DNA form, the CDR3 reads TGTGCCACCAGCAGAGGACTAGCGGGCACAGATACGCAGTATTTT. Amino acids: CATSRGLAGTDTQYF.

The chain uses TRBV25-1 and TRBJ1-4, with D maybe TRBD1 (5 bases). V was cut by 7 bases and J by 7 bases, with 16 bases left in between. The CDR3 sequence is 14 residues long. CDR1 is MGHDK, CDR2 SYGVNS, per germline. The chain's CDR3 is CASTGTARGEKLFF. CDR3 nucleotides: TGTGCCAGCACGGGAACCGCGAGGGGTGAAAAACTGTTTTTT.

As regards this clone: This probably arose from a read error, given a far larger clone one base away. Other DNA sequences in the sample encode the same CDR3. The chain uses TRBV2 and TRBJ1-2; tentatively, D is TRBD1 (6 bases). Trimming shortened V by 10 bases and J by 7 bases, and 28 bases separated the two germline ends. This CDR3 region has 16 residues. Germline-derived CDR1 and CDR2 are SNHLY and FYNNEI. The CDR3 here is CANSIWTAKIRRGYTF. CDR3 sequence (DNA): TGTGCCAACTCGATCTGGACAGCCAAAATAAGACGTGGCTACACCTTC.

The CDR3 nucleotides read TGTGCCAGCAGCTTGAGAAGGCTAGCGGGACAAGAGACCCAGTACTTC. Its protein is CASSLRRLAGQETQYF. The chain joins TRBV7-8 to TRBJ2-5, with 9 nucleotides matching TRBD2. Germline assignment: CDR1 SGHVS and CDR2 FQNEAQ. The CDR3 has 16 amino acids. The trim removed 3 bases at V and 2 bases at J, leaving 7 bases unmatched.